The TCR beta chain under discussion was sequenced for a study of shared clonotypes between healthy human individuals. Some clones are missing from TCRdb's copy, which holds only in-frame ones; the method was immunoSEQ multiplex PCR. The profile shows more than 900,000 clones, approximately 80% of them singletons. This clone occurred once. The sequence was obtained from a man between 18 and 35 years old in good health. Some clones in this sample may be carry-over from other donors' samples. The source material was memory CD4+ T cells from PBMCs. The subset here: CD45RA-negative fraction.

The CDR3 protein is CAAQGAHFGYTF. The DNA for the CDR3 is TGCGCCGCACAGGGGGCGCATTTTGGCTACACCTTC. The chain links TRBV10-2 to TRBJ1-2, with 9 bases aligning to TRBD1. The germline CDR1 and CDR2 sequences are WSHSY and SAAADI. With V trimmed by 11 bases and J by 7 bases, 8 bases remained unmatched. The CDR3 contains 12 residues.